Presented here are 27 T cell receptor beta chains from one specimen sequenced in a study of blood T cell repertoires in COVID-19. Method: immunoSEQ multiplex PCR; TCRdb's copy keeps in-frame clones and lacks some. The sample holds approximately 230,000 clones, roughly four fifths seen once. Sequencing used PBMCs or T cells enriched from blood (not recorded which). The origin of the receptors is a man aged 35-49 years who had recovered from COVID-19.

The chain has TRBV6-5 and TRBJ1-1, with a weak D call TRBD1 (6 bases). The germline CDR1 and CDR2 sequences are MNHEY and SVGAGI. Trimming shortened V by 5 bases and J by 4 bases, and 11 bases separated the two germline ends. CDR3 length: 13 residues. The CDR3 nucleotides are TGTGCCAGCAGTCACAGGGACGTCACTGAAGCTTTCTTT. The encoded protein is CASSHRDVTEAFF.

This rearrangement joins TRBV6-5 to TRBJ1-5, with D possibly TRBD1 on 6 matching bases. Germline CDR1 and CDR2: MNHEY and SVGAGI. The CDR3 length is 15 residues. Trimming cost V 2 bases and J 4 bases, with 12 bases left between them. CDR3 sequence (DNA): TGTGCCAGCAGTTACGATGGACAGCCAAATCAGCCCCAGCATTTT. As protein: CASSYDGQPNQPQHF.

In the case of this clone: Since a much larger clone is just one base distant, this may be a read error. At the DNA level, this CDR3 is encoded by other sequences in the same sample as well. V usage is TRBV5-1 and J usage is TRBJ1-5; the match to TRBD1 covers 10 bases. The CDR3 is 14 amino acids. Germline lookup yields CDR1 SGHRS and CDR2 YFSETQ. With V trimmed by 2 bases and J by 5 bases, 1 base remained unmatched. Here the CDR3 DNA reads TGCGCCAGCAGCTTAGGACAGGGGGATCAGCCCCAGCATTTT. Translated: CASSLGQGDQPQHF. Using reference TRBV5-1 and TRBJ1-5 for the parts outside the CDR3, the full variable domain is KAGVTQTPRYLIKTRGQQVTLSCSPISGHRSVSWYQQTPGQGLQFLFEYFSETQRNKGNFPGRFSGRQFSNSRSEMNVSTLELGDSALYLCASSLGQGDQPQHFGDGTRLSIL.

This rearrangement joins TRBV5-1 to TRBJ2-7, with D possibly TRBD2 on 6 matching bases. V lost 6 bases, J lost 0 bases, and 10 bases lay in between. Germline V CDR1 and CDR2: SGHRS, YFSETQ. The CDR3 length is 13 residues. CDR3 DNA: TGCGCCAGCAACTCGGGGGTCTCCTACGAGCAGTACTTC. Translation: CASNSGVSYEQYF. The variable domain in full, completed from reference TRBV5-1 and TRBJ2-7, reads KAGVTQTPRYLIKTRGQQVTLSCSPISGHRSVSWYQQTPGQGLQFLFEYFSETQRNKGNFPGRFSGRQFSNSRSEMNVSTLELGDSALYLCASNSGVSYEQYFGPGTRLTVT.

V and J are TRBV9 and TRBJ2-3, with 8 positions matching TRBD1. The germline CDR1 and CDR2 sequences are SGDLS and YYNGEE. V trimming: 4 bases; J trimming: 0 bases; junction bases outside the gene matches: 16. The CDR3 has 19 amino acids. CDR3 amino acids: CASSPRGQVSVVSTDTQYF. The CDR3 DNA reads TGTGCCAGCAGCCCGAGGGGACAGGTTTCAGTTGTAAGCACAGATACGCAGTATTTT.

This chain connects TRBV9 to TRBJ2-2; D unclear. CDR1 and CDR2 from the germline V gene are SGDLS and YYNGEE. Trimming shortened V by 5 bases and J by 0 bases, and 8 bases separated the two germline ends. This CDR3 region has 14 residues. The CDR3 loop reads CASRTAPNTGELFF. The CDR3, as DNA: TGTGCCAGCAGAACAGCACCGAACACCGGGGAGCTGTTTTTT. Complete variable domain (other parts from reference TRBV9 and TRBJ2-2): DSGVTQTPKHLITATGQRVTLRCSPRSGDLSVYWYQQSLDQGLQFLIQYYNGEERAKGNILERFSAQQFPDLHSELNLSSLELGDSALYFCASRTAPNTGELFFGEGSRLTVL.

The J gene is TRBJ2-2, the V gene TRBV2; 9 nucleotides agree with TRBD2. V was pared by 4 bases and J by 2 bases, with 5 bases of the junction left unmatched. The CDR3 sequence is 16 residues long. Germline-derived CDR1 and CDR2 are SNHLY and FYNNEI. Written as DNA, the CDR3 is TGTGCCAGCAGTGTTCTAGCGGGATTCAACACCGGGGAGCTGTTTTTT. This codes for CASSVLAGFNTGELFF.

The chain couples TRBV4-1 to TRBJ2-2; 11 bases match TRBD1. The CDR3 is 20 amino acids. Per the germline V gene, CDR1 is MGHRA and CDR2 is YSYEKL. V lost 1 base to trimming and J lost 0 bases; unmatched junction nucleotides: 10. CDR3 in amino acids: CASSQVGTGGLPANTGELFF. The CDR3 region has the DNA TGCGCCAGCAGCCAAGTTGGGACAGGGGGGCTGCCGGCGAACACCGGGGAGCTGTTTTTT.

The rearrangement uses TRBV10-3 and TRBJ1-5; 9 bases line up with TRBD1. The germline V gene has CDR1 ENHRY and CDR2 SYGVKD. The V gene end was trimmed by 8 bases and the J gene end by 5 bases; junction bases not matched to a gene: 7. The CDR3 extends over 14 amino acids. CDR3 in amino acids: CAISDRTGDQPQHF. The DNA for the CDR3 is TGTGCCATCTCAGACAGGACAGGGGATCAGCCCCAGCATTTT.

The V call is TRBV7-9, the J call TRBJ1-1; D is uncertain. CDR1 SEHNR and CDR2 FQNEAQ come from the germline V gene (reference sequence). V lost 1 base to trimming and J lost 3 bases, with 9 bases between them. CDR3 length equals 14 residues. The CDR3 DNA sequence: TGTGCCAGCAGCTTAGGGTGGCAATACACTGAAGCTTTCTTT. It encodes CASSLGWQYTEAFF.

V usage is TRBV3-1 (or the pseudogene TRBV3-2) and J usage is TRBJ2-7, with D possibly being TRBD2 (5 bases). This CDR3 contains 13 residues. V was shortened by 8 bases and J by 4 bases, with 15 bases between the two germline ends. Germline CDR1 and CDR2: LGHDT and YNNKEL (reference sequence). CDR3 nucleotides: TGTGCCAGCGGTGAGGACGGAGGTTACGAGCAGTACTTC. Residues: CASGEDGGYEQYF.

This chain connects TRBV13 to TRBJ1-3, with unresolved D. V lost 8 bases and J lost 4, with 6 bases in between. CDR1 and CDR2 from the germline V gene are PRHDT and FYEKMQ (reference sequence). This CDR3 region has 11 residues. The DNA of the CDR3 is TGTGCCAGCGCGACAGGAAACACCATATATTTT. It codes for CASATGNTIYF.

J is TRBJ1-2 and V is TRBV5-1; unclear D gene. Trimming cost V 2 bases and J 8 bases, with 13 bases left between them. From germline, CDR1 is SGHRS and CDR2 YFSETQ. The CDR3 contains 13 residues. For the CDR3, the DNA is TGCGCCAGCAGCTTTGCCCAGGCCGACGGCTACACCTTC. Translating gives CASSFAQADGYTF. The full variable domain, with the rest looked up from reference TRBV5-1 and TRBJ1-2, is KAGVTQTPRYLIKTRGQQVTLSCSPISGHRSVSWYQQTPGQGLQFLFEYFSETQRNKGNFPGRFSGRQFSNSRSEMNVSTLELGDSALYLCASSFAQADGYTFGSGTRLTVV.

The genes are TRBV29-1 and TRBJ2-7; weak D call: TRBD1 (6 bases). Germline loops: CDR1 SQVTM, CDR2 ANQGSEA. Trimming pared 7 bases from V and 6 bases from J, leaving 16 bases between. The CDR3 loop spans 12 amino acids. CDR3 coding DNA: TGCAGCGCGGTCATCGGGACATTCGAGCAGTACTTC. Its protein product is CSAVIGTFEQYF.

The genes are TRBV6-5 and TRBJ1-3; the D gene is possibly TRBD1 (6 bases). Germline V gives CDR1 MNHEY, CDR2 SVGAGI. This CDR3 contains 14 residues. Trimming removed 5 bases at V and 1 base at J, with 9 bases between. CDR3 protein: CASSLGQSGNTIYF. The CDR3 region has the DNA TGTGCCAGCAGTCTAGGACAGTCTGGAAACACCATATATTTT.

The chain joins TRBV19 to TRBJ2-3; weak D call: TRBD1 (6 bases). Trimming pared 6 bases from V and 0 bases from J, leaving 13 bases between. Looked up from germline, CDR1 is LNHDA and CDR2 is SQIVND (reference sequence). CDR3 length: 15 amino acids. CDR3 sequence reads: CASRRTASSTDTQYF. CDR3 DNA sequence: TGTGCCAGTAGACGGACAGCCTCTAGCACAGATACGCAGTATTTT.

This clone was counted a single time. V and J are TRBV28 and TRBJ2-1, with TRBD2 matching over 10 bases. Per the germline V gene, CDR1 is MDHEN and CDR2 is SYDVKM. The V and J ends lost 5 bases and 4 bases, in that order; junction bases with no gene match: 11. The CDR3 is made up of 17 amino acids. CDR3 nucleotide sequence: TGTGCCAGCAGTCTGGGGGGAGCGGGAGGGAGGTACAATGAGCAGTTCTTC. It specifies CASSLGGAGGRYNEQFF. The full variable domain, rest sourced from reference TRBV28 and TRBJ2-1, is DVKVTQSSRYLVKRTGEKVFLECVQDMDHENMFWYRQDPGLGLRLIYFSYDVKMKEKGDIPEGYSVSREKKERFSLILESASTNQTSMYLCASSLGGAGGRYNEQFFGPGTRLTVL.

This clone was recorded once. This rearrangement joins TRBV24-1 to TRBJ2-3; 14 positions agree with TRBD2. The V and J ends lost 4 bases and 5 bases, in that order; junction bases with no gene match: 7. The CDR3 sequence is 17 residues long. CDR1 and CDR2 from the germline V gene are KGHDR and SFDVKD. As DNA, the CDR3 is TGTGCCACCAGTGACCATAGGACTAGCGGGGGGAAAGATACGCAGTATTTT. Residues: CATSDHRTSGGKDTQYF.

This chain connects TRBV11-2 to TRBJ2-3; tentative D call: TRBD1 (5 bases). The CDR3 is made up of 14 amino acids. Deletions cut 8 bases from V and 2 bases from J, with 14 bases between. The germline V gene encodes CDR1 SGHAT and CDR2 FQNNGV. The DNA for the CDR3 is TGTGCCAGCCATCCCGGACAATTCACAGATACGCAGTATTTT. The encoded protein is CASHPGQFTDTQYF.

In DNA, the CDR3 is TGTGCCAGCAGCCCCCCCGGGGGTTCCAGCAATCAGCCCCAGCATTTT. Residues: CASSPPGGSSNQPQHF. The chain carries TRBV4-2 and TRBJ1-5; a weak D match, TRBD1 (5 bases). Trimming removed 4 bases at V and 1 base at J, with 14 bases between. This CDR3 spans 16 amino acids. Germline CDR1 is LGHNA and CDR2 is YNFKEQ.

CDR3 sequence reads: CASSLDRYEQYF. The CDR3 DNA is TGTGCCAGCAGCCTCGACAGATACGAGCAGTACTTC. V usage is TRBV6-5 and J usage is TRBJ2-7; D is perhaps TRBD1 (5 bases). The CDR3 is made up of 12 amino acids. The germline gives CDR1 MNHEY, CDR2 SVGAGI. The V and J ends lost 6 bases and 4 bases respectively, with 10 bases between them.

This chain joins TRBV3-1 (or the pseudogene TRBV3-2) and TRBJ2-2, with 8 nucleotides matching TRBD2. This CDR3 comprises 16 residues. The V segment lost 3 bases and the J segment 5 bases; nucleotides outside the gene matches: 8. The germline V gene encodes CDR1 LGHDT and CDR2 YNNKEL (reference sequence). The chain's CDR3 is CASSHLAGGKTGELFF. Written as DNA, the CDR3 is TGTGCCAGCAGCCACCTGGCGGGAGGCAAGACCGGGGAGCTGTTTTTT.

The sample holds a few counts of this clone. The genes are TRBV2 and TRBJ1-4, with TRBD1 as a possible D gene (5 bases). V was pared by 7 bases and J by 7 bases, with 13 bases between. The CDR3 sequence is 13 residues long. Germline CDR1 is SNHLY and CDR2 is FYNNEI. CDR3 sequence (DNA): TGTGCCAGCATTAGGGGTTCCGGTGAAAAACTGTTTTTT. It encodes CASIRGSGEKLFF.

This clone was seen a few times. The chain uses TRBV7-9 and TRBJ1-2, with 7 bases aligning to TRBD1. Germline V gene lookup returns CDR1 SEHNR and CDR2 FQNEAQ (reference sequence). This CDR3 contains 16 residues. The J segment lost 4 bases and the V segment lost 5 bases, leaving 13 bases of the junction unmatched. The CDR3 protein is CASSEPGTAPAYGYTF. In DNA form, the CDR3 reads TGTGCCAGCAGCGAACCCGGGACAGCTCCAGCCTATGGCTACACCTTC.

The CDR3 loop reads CASSKAVGGAAYNEQFF. The CDR3 coding sequence is TGTGCCAGCAGCAAGGCCGTAGGGGGGGCGGCCTACAATGAGCAGTTCTTC. The chain uses TRBV28 and TRBJ2-1, with a weak D call TRBD2 (7 bases). This CDR3 has 17 amino acids. CDR1 and CDR2 from the germline V gene are MDHEN and SYDVKM. Deletions cut 6 bases from V and 2 bases from J, with 20 bases between.

This clone has only one observation. The chain carries TRBV6-2 or TRBV6-3 and TRBJ2-3; TRBD2 agrees at 13 bases. Per the germline V gene, CDR1 is MNHEY and CDR2 is SVGEGT. The CDR3 sequence is 18 residues long. J gave up 5 bases and V 2 bases, and 10 bases lay outside the gene matches. CDR3 residues: CASSYKSTSGGLRDTQYF. The CDR3 nucleotides read TGTGCCAGCAGTTACAAATCGACTAGCGGGGGGTTGCGAGATACGCAGTATTTT.

This chain joins TRBV27 and TRBJ2-1; TRBD2 agrees at 9 bases. In germline, CDR1 is MNHEY, CDR2 SMNVEV (reference sequence). V shed 5 bases and J 4 bases; nucleotides not matched to a gene: 9. CDR3 length: 16 amino acids. CDR3 nucleotides: TGTGCCAGCAGTGCCTTAGCGGGGGTCGCTTACAATGAGCAGTTCTTC. As protein: CASSALAGVAYNEQFF.